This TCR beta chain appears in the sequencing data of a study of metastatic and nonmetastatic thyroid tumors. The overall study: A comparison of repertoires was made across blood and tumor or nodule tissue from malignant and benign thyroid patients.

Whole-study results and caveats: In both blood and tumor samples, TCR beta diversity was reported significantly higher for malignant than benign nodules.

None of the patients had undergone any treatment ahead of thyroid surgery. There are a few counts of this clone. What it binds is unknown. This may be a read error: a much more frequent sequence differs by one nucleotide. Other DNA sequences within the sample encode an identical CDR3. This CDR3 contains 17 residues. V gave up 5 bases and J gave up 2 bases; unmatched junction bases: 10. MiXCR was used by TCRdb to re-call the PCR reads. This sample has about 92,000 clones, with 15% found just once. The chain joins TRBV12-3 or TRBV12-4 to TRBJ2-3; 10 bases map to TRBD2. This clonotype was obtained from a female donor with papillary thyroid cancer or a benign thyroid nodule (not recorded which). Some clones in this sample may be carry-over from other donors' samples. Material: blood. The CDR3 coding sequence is TGTGCCAGCAGTCCCAGATATAGCGGGGGGCCCACAGATACGCAGTATTTT. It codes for CASSPRYSGGPTDTQYF.